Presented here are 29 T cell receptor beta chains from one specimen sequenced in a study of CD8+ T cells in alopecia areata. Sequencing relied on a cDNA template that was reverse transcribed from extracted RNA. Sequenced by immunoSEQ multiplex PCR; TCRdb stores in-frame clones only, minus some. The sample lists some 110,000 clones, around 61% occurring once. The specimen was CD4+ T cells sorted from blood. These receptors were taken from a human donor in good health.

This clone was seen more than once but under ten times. The CDR3 bases are TGTGCCTGGAGAGTACACGAGAGGAGTGAGCAGTTCTTC. Protein: CAWRVHERSEQFF. The chain links TRBV30 to TRBJ2-1; D not certain. Germline lookup yields CDR1 GTSNPN and CDR2 SVGIG (reference sequence). Trimming cost V 3 bases and J 9 bases, with 15 bases left between them. The CDR3 has 13 residues.

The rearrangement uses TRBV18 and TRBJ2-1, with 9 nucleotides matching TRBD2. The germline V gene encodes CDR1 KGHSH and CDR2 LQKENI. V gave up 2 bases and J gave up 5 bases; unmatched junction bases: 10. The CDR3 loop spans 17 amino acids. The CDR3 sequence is CASSPLRGPSGDNEQFF. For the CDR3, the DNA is TGTGCCAGCTCACCATTACGCGGGCCTAGCGGGGACAATGAGCAGTTCTTC.

This CDR3 is CASSFTSIGETQYF. CDR3 sequence (DNA): TGTGCCAGCAGCTTTACTAGTATAGGAGAGACCCAGTACTTC. V usage is TRBV7-2 and J usage is TRBJ2-5, with D possibly matching TRBD2 (5 bases). Germline V gene data show CDR1 as SGHTA and CDR2 as FQGNSA. CDR3 length equals 14 residues. V lost 3 bases, J lost 4 bases, and 12 bases lay in between.

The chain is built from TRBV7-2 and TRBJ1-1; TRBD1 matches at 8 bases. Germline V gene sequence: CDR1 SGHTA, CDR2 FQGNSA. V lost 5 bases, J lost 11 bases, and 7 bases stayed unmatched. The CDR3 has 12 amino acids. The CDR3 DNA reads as TGTGCCAGCAGCCTCCAGGGGGCGGATGCTTTCTTT. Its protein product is CASSLQGADAFF.

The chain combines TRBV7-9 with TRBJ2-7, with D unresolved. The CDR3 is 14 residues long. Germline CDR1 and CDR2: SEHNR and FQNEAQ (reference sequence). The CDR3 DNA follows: TGTGCGGCGTCACTTAACCGGGCAGACGTTTCCGTGTACTTC. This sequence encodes CAASLNRADVSVYF.

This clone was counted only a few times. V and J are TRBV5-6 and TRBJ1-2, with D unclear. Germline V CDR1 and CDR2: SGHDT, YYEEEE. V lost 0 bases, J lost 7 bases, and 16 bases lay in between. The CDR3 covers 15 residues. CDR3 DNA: TGTGCCAGCAGCTTGGTGGCGGGCCTTGTTGGTGGCTACACCTTC. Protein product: CASSLVAGLVGGYTF.

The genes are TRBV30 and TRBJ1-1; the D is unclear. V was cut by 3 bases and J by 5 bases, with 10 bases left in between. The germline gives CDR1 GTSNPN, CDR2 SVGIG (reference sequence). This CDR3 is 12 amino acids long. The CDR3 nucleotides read TGTGCCTGGAGAGGAGGAGGGACTGAAGCTTTCTTT. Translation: CAWRGGGTEAFF.

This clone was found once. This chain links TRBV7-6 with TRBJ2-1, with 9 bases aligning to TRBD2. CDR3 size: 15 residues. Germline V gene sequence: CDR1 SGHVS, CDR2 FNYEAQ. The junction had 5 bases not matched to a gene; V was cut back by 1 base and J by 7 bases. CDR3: CASSLGSSGANEQFF. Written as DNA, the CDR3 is TGTGCCAGCAGCTTAGGTTCTAGCGGGGCGAATGAGCAGTTCTTC.

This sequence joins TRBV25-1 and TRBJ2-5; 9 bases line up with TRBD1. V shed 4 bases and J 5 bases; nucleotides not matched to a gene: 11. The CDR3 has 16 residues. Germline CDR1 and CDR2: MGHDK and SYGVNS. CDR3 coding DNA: TGTGCCAGCAGTGCCTCCGGGACAGGGTTGGTGGAGACCCAGTACTTC. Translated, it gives CASSASGTGLVETQYF.

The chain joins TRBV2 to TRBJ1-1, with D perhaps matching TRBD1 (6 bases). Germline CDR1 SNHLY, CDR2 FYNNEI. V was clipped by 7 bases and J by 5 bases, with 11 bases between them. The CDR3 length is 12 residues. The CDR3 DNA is TGTGCCAGCAATCTACAGGGTACTGAAGCTTTCTTT. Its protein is CASNLQGTEAFF.

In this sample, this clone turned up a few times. The CDR3 loop is CSVVVSRGKSGNTIYF. In nucleotides, the CDR3 is TGCAGCGTTGTAGTAAGCAGGGGTAAATCTGGAAACACCATATATTTT. The rearrangement uses TRBV29-1 and TRBJ1-3; possibly TRBD1 for D (6 bases). The CDR3 has 16 amino acids. CDR1 is SQVTM and CDR2 is ANQGSEA in the germline V gene. The germline V and J ends were trimmed by 4 bases and 1 base, with 17 bases remaining between them.

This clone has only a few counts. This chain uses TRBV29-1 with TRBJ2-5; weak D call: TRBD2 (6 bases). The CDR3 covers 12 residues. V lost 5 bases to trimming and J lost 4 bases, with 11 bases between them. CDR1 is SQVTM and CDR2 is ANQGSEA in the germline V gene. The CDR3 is CSVNLGGETQYF. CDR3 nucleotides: TGCAGCGTTAACCTCGGGGGAGAGACCCAGTACTTC.

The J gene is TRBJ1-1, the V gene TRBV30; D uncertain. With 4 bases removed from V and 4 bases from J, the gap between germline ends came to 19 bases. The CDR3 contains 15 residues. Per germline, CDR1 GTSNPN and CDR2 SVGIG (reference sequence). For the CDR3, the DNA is TGTGCCTGGAATGTCCCCCGAGTTTCGGTCACTGAAGCTTTCTTT. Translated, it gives CAWNVPRVSVTEAFF.

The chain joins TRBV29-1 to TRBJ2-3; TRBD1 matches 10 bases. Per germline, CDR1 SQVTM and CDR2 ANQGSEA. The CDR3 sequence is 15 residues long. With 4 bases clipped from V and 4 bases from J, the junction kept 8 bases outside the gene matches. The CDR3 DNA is TGCAGCGTTGGCCGGGACAGGGGACGGGCAGATACGCAGTATTTT. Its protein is CSVGRDRGRADTQYF.

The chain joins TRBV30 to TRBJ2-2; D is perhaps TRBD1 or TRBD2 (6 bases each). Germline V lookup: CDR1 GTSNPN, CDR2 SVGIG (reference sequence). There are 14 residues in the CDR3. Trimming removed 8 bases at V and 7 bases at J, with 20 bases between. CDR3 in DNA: TGTGCCGGGGACTTTACAGGGAGCGTCGGGGAGCTGTTTTTT. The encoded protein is CAGDFTGSVGELFF.

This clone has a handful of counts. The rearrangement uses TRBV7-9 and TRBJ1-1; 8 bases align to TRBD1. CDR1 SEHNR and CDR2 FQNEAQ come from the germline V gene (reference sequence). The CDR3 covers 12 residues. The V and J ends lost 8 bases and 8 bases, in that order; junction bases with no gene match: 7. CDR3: CASHNRGEEAFF. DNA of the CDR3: TGTGCCAGCCATAACAGGGGGGAGGAAGCTTTCTTT.

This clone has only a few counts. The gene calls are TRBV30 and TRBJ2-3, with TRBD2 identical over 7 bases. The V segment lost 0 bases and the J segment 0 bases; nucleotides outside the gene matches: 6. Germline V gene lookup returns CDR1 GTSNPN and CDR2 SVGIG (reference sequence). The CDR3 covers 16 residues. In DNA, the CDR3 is TGTGCCTGGAGTGTGGGCGGGGGTGCTAGCACAGATACGCAGTATTTT. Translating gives CAWSVGGGASTDTQYF.

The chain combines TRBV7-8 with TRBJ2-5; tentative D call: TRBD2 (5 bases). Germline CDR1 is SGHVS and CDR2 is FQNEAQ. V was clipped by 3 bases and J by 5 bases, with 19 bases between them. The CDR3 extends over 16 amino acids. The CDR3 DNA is TGTGCCAGCAGCTTCCCAGGACGAGGCGGGCAGGAGACCCAGTACTTC. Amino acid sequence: CASSFPGRGGQETQYF.

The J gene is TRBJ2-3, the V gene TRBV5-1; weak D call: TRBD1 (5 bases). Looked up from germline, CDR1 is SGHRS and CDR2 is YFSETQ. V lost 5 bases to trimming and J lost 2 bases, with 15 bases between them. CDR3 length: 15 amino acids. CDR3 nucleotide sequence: TGCGCCAGCAGATCCAGGACACAACACACAGATACGCAGTATTTT. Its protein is CASRSRTQHTDTQYF. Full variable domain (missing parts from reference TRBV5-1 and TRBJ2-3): KAGVTQTPRYLIKTRGQQVTLSCSPISGHRSVSWYQQTPGQGLQFLFEYFSETQRNKGNFPGRFSGRQFSNSRSEMNVSTLELGDSALYLCASRSRTQHTDTQYFGPGTRLTVL.

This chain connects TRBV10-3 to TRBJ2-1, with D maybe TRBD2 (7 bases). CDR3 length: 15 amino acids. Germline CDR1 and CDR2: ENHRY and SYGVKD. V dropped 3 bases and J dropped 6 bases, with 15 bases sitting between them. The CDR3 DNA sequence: TGTGCCATCAGTGACGCGGGGGCCGTGGGCAATGAGCAGTTCTTC. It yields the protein CAISDAGAVGNEQFF.

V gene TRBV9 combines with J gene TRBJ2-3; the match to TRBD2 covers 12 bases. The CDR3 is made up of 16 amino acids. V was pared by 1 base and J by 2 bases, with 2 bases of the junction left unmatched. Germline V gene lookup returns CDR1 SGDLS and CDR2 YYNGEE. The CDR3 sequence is CASSVTSGGITDTQYF. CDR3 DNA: TGTGCCAGCAGCGTAACTAGCGGGGGGATCACAGATACGCAGTATTTT. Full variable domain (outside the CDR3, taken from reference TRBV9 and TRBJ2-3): DSGVTQTPKHLITATGQRVTLRCSPRSGDLSVYWYQQSLDQGLQFLIQYYNGEERAKGNILERFSAQQFPDLHSELNLSSLELGDSALYFCASSVTSGGITDTQYFGPGTRLTVL.

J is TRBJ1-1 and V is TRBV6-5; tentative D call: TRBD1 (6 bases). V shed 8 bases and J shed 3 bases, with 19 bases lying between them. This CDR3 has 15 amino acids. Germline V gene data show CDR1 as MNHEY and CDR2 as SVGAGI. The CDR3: CASCPGHLTDTEAFF. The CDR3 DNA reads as TGTGCCAGCTGCCCGGGACACCTGACGGACACTGAAGCTTTCTTT.

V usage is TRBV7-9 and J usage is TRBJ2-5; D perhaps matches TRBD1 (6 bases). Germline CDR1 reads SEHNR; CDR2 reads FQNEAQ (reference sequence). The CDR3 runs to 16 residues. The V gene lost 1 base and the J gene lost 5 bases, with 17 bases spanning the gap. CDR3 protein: CASSLVTTGMGETQYF. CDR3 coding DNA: TGTGCCAGCAGCTTAGTAACTACAGGGATGGGGGAGACCCAGTACTTC.

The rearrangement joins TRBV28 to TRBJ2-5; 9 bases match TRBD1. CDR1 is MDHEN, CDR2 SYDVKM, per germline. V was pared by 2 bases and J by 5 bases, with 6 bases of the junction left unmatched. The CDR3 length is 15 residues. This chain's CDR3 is CASSLHRGLSETQYF. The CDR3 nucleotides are TGTGCCAGCAGTTTACACAGGGGGCTGAGCGAGACCCAGTACTTC. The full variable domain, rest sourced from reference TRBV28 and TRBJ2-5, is DVKVTQSSRYLVKRTGEKVFLECVQDMDHENMFWYRQDPGLGLRLIYFSYDVKMKEKGDIPEGYSVSREKKERFSLILESASTNQTSMYLCASSLHRGLSETQYFGPGTRLLVL.

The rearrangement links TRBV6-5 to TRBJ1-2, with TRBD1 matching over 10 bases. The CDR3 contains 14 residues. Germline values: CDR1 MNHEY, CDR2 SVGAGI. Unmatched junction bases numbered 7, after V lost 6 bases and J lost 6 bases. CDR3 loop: CASSSDRGVDGYTF. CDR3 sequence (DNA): TGTGCCAGCAGCTCGGACAGGGGGGTCGATGGCTACACCTTC.

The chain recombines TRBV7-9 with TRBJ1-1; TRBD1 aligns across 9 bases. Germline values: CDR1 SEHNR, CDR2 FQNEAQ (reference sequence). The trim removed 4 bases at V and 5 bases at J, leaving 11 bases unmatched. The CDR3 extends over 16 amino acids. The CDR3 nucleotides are TGTGCCAGCAGCTCACCTAGGACAGGGGAGAGAACTGAAGCTTTCTTT. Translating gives CASSSPRTGERTEAFF. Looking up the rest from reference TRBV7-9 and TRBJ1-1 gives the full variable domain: DTGVSQNPRHKITKRGQNVTFRCDPISEHNRLYWYRQTLGQGPEFLTYFQNEAQLEKSRLLSDRFSAERPKGSFSTLEIQRTEQGDSAMYLCASSSPRTGERTEAFFGQGTRLTVV.

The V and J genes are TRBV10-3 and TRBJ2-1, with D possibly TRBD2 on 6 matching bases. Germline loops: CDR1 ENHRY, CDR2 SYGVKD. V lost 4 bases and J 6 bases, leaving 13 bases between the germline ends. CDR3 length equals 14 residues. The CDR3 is CAISGDSLVNEQFF. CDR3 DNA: TGTGCCATCAGTGGGGACTCTTTGGTCAATGAGCAGTTCTTC.

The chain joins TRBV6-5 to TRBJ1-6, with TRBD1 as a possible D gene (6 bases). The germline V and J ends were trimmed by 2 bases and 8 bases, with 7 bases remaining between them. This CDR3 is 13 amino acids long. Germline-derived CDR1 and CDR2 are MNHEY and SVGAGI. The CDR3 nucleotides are TGTGCCAGCAGTTACGAGGGGGATTCACCCCTCCACTTT. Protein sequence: CASSYEGDSPLHF.

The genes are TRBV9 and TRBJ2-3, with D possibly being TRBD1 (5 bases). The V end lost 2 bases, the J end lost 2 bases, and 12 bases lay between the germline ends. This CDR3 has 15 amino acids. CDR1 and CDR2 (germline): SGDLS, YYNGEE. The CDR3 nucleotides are TGTGCCAGCAGCGTTACCCCAGGGTTCACAGATACGCAGTATTTT. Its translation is CASSVTPGFTDTQYF.